Sequencing of this TCR beta chain was carried out in a study of CD8+ T cells in alopecia areata (dated by TCRdb to 2016 to 2019). Regarding the study in general: The treated patients, all with moderate-to-severe alopecia areata, were enrolled in an open-label pilot trial of oral tofacitinib given at 5 to 10 mg twice daily. The study used high-throughput TCRbeta sequencing to examine T cell clonal expansion in alopecia areata, in both the C3H/HeJ mouse model and human patients. Amplification of TCRbeta CDR3 regions was done by immunoSEQ multiplex PCR using 35 Vbeta forward primers and 13 Jbeta reverse primers. The SALT score, which quantifies the percentage of affected scalp surface area, was used to measure disease severity in treated patients. Human TCRbeta sequencing covered scalp tissue and sorted CD4+ and CD8+ peripheral blood T cells from patchy and totalis/universalis alopecia areata patients and healthy controls. Tofacitinib was administered for 6 to 18 months, and 6 months of follow-up off drug were then conducted to assess delayed response and recurrence. Tofacitinib-treated patients had biopsies at baseline and at 4 and 24 weeks of treatment, with a later scalp biopsy in several patients. RNA was obtained with the PAXgene miRNA kit for fixed scalp, the miRNeasy kit for PBMCs, and the RNeasy kit for mouse skin. Scalp clonality was compared across normal scalp (n=4), patchy alopecia areata scalp (n=8), and alopecia totalis/universalis scalp (n=8). Study-wide findings and limitations: Because the treated cohort was small and had only one nonresponder, larger studies are needed to examine links between baseline CD8+ expansion and response. Compared with mice, TCR sequences shared between patients were less clear, possibly partly because of HLA diversity across the patient population. Higher clonality and more expanded CD8+ clones were observed in lesional scalp than in normal scalp, particularly in alopecia totalis/universalis, a finding suggestive of antigenic drive. Tofacitinib significantly lowered scalp clonality and the number of expanded CD8+ clones among the top 100 scalp clones. Unlike mouse skin, which is dominated by gammadelta T cells, normal human skin has resident alphabeta T cells that are also sequenced, and this complicates analysis of the scalp TCR repertoire. During tofacitinib treatment, many expanded lesional clones remained in scalp and blood, and this persistence may partly explain relapse after treatment is stopped.

The library came from the immunoSEQ multiplex PCR assay. To provide template for TCR sequencing, every sample had RNA extracted and reverse transcribed into cDNA. SuperScript III was used for first-strand cDNA synthesis, primed with a 2:1 mix of oligo-dT and random hexamers. Amplification bias was assessed with a synthetic immune receptor repertoire, and residual bias was removed computationally. The study's processing was this. Raw reads were preprocessed for error removal, and CDR3 was defined according to IMGT conventions as running from the conserved cysteine to phenylalanine. Clonality was calculated as 1 minus Shannon entropy normalized by log2 of the number of productive unique TCRs. CD4 or CD8 identity of scalp clones was inferred by cross-referencing scalp TCRbeta sequences with sorted blood CD4 and CD8 repertoires. TCRdb holds this immuneACCESS table with in-frame rearrangements only. Some clones are missing; in checked studies, unresolved V genes explain under half, and the rest has no known cause. For V, J and clone size, that table is used; D and trimming come from the DNA. The table for this sample lists around 120,000 clones; roughly 55% of them were counted only once. Of the sample, roughly 5% is held by the ten largest clones.

The table lists this clone with a few counts. Its specific antigen is unknown. Base-call qualities are not available, and no considerably larger clone is one nucleotide away. Inclusive of the bounding cysteine and phenylalanine, the CDR3 is 15 residues long. Only the CDR3 DNA stays, 45 bases, in frame from base 1. Trimming leaves V shorter by 4 bases and J shorter by 4 bases, with the junction holding 11 bases beyond the gene matches. From a lookup of the germline V gene, CDR1 and CDR2 are SQVTM and ANQGSEA. Interpreted using the paper, the time point label stands for: about 4 weeks on oral tofacitinib. The treatment or condition label corresponds to: oral pan-JAK inhibitor, 5-10 mg twice daily. Peripheral blood and lesional scalp punch biopsies were obtained from patients with alopecia areata. PBMCs were isolated by density centrifugation and stained for CD3, CD4 and CD8, and CD4+ and CD8+ T cells were sorted on a FACSAria.

The sample here was CD4+ T cells sorted from blood, taken at week 4, from a patient treated with tofacitinib. The chain uses TRBV29-1 and TRBJ1-2; TRBD1 fits 8 bases in the junction. This TCR derives from a human donor with alopecia areata. CDR3 reads: CSVASGQGSVYGYTF. The nucleotide sequence is TGCAGCGTTGCATCCGGACAGGGATCGGTCTATGGCTACACCTTC.